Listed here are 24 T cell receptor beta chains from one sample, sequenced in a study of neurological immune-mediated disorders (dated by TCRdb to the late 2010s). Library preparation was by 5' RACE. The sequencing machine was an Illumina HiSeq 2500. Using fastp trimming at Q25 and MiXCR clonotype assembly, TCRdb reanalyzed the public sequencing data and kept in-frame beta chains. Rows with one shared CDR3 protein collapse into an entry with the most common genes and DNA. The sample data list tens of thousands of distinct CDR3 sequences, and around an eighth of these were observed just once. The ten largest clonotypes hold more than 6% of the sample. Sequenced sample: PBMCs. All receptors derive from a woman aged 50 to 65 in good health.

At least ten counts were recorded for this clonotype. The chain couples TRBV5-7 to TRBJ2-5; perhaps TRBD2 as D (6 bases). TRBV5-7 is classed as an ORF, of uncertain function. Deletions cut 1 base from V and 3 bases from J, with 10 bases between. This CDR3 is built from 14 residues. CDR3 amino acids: CASSLLLAKETQYF. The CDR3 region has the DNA TGTGCCAGCAGCTTGTTGCTAGCGAAAGAGACCCAGTACTTC.

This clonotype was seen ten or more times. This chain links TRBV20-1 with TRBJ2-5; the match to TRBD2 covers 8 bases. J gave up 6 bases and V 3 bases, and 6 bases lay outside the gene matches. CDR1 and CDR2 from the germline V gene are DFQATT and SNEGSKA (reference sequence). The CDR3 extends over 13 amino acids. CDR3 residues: CSARGAGVQTQYF. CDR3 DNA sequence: TGCAGTGCTAGGGGAGCGGGAGTCCAGACCCAGTACTTC.

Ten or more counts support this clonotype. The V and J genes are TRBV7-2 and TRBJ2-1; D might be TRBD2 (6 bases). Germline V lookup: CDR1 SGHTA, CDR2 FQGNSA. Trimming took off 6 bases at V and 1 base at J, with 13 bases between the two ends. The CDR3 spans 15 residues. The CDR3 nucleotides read TGTGCCAGCAGATTCACTAGCACTTCCTACAATGAGCAGTTCTTC. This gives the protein CASRFTSTSYNEQFF.

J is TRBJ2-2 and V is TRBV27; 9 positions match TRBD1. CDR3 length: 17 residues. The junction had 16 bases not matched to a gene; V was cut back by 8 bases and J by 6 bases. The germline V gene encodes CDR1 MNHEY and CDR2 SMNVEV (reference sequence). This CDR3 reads CASGVGVVQGAAGELFF. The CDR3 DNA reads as TGTGCCAGCGGGGTGGGTGTCGTACAGGGGGCTGCCGGGGAGCTGTTTTTT.

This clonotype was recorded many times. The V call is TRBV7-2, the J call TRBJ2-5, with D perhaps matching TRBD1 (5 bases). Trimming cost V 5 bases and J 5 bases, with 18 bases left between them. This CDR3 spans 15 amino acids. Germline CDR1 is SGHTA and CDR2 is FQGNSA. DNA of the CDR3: TGTGCCAGCAGCGGCAGGGAATCTCAAGGGGAGACCCAGTACTTC. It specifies CASSGRESQGETQYF. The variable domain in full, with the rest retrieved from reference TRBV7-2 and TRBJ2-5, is GAGVSQSPSNKVTEKGKDVELRCDPISGHTALYWYRQSLGQGLEFLIYFQGNSAPDKSGLPSDRFSAERTGGSVSTLTIQRTQQEDSAVYLCASSGRESQGETQYFGPGTRLLVL.

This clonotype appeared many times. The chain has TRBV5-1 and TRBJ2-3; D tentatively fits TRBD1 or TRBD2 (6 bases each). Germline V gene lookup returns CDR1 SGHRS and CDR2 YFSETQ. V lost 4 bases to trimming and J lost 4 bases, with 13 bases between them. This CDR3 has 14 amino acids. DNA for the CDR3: TGCGCCAGCAGCACGGGGGCCCCCCCAGATACGCAGTATTTT. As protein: CASSTGAPPDTQYF.

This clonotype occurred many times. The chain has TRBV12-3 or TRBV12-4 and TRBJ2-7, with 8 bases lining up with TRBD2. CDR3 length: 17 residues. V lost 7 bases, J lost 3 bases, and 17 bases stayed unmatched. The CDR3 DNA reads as TGTGCCAGCACTCCTACGGGAGGGCGCGCACTCTTCTACGAGCAGTACTTC. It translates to CASTPTGGRALFYEQYF.

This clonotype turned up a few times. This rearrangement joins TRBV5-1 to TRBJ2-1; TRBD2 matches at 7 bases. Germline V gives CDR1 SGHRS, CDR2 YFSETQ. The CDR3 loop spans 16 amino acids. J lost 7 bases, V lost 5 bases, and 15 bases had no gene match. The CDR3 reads CASRLTSWSGGNEQFF. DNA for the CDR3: TGCGCCAGCAGACTGACTAGCTGGAGTGGGGGAAATGAGCAGTTCTTC.

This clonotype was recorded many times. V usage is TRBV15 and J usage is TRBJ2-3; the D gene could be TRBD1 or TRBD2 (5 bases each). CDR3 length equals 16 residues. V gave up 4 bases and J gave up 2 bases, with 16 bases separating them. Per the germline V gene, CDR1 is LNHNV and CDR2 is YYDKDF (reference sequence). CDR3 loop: CATSKRAGTYTDTQYF. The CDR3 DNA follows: TGTGCCACCAGCAAGAGAGCCGGGACGTACACAGATACGCAGTATTTT.

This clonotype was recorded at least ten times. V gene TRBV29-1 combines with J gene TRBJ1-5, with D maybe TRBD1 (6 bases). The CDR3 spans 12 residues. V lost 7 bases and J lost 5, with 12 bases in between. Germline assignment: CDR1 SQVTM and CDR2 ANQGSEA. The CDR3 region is CSARKGDQPQHF. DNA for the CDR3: TGCAGCGCGAGAAAGGGGGATCAGCCCCAGCATTTT.

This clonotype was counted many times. The DNA for the CDR3 is TGTGCCAGCAGCTTTTCGGGACTAGCGGGGGCTTCCTACGAGCAGTACTTC. Protein product: CASSFSGLAGASYEQYF. The V call is TRBV7-2, the J call TRBJ2-7; 14 nucleotides line up with TRBD2. V lost 3 bases to trimming and J lost 1 base; unmatched junction nucleotides: 5. CDR1 and CDR2 (germline): SGHTA, FQGNSA. The CDR3 loop spans 17 amino acids.

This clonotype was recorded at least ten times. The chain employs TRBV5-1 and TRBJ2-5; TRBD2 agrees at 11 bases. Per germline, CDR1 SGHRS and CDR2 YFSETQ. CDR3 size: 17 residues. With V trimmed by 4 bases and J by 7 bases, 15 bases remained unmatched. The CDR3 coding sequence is TGCGCCAGCAGCCCTGTGACTAGCGGGGCACCCGGGATGACCCAGTACTTC. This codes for CASSPVTSGAPGMTQYF.

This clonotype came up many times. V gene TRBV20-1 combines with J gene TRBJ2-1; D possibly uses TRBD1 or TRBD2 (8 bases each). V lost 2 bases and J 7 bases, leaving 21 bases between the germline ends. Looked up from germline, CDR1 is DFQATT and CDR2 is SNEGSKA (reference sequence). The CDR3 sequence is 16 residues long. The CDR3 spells CSARSPGGAGGNEQFF. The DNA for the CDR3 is TGCAGTGCTAGATCTCCAGGGGGCGCGGGAGGAAATGAGCAGTTCTTC.

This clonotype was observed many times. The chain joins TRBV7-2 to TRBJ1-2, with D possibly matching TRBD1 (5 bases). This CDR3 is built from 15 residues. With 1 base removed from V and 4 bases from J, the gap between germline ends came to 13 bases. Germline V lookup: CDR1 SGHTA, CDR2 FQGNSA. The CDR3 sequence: CASSLGAGLGYGYTF. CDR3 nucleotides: TGTGCCAGCAGCTTAGGCGCAGGGTTAGGCTATGGCTACACCTTC.

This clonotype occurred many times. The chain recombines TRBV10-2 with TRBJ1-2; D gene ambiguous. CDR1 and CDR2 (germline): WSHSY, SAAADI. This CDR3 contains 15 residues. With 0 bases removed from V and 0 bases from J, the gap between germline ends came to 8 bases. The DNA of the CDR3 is TGCGCCAGCAGTGAGTCTGTCAATGCTAACTATGGCTACACCTTC. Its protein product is CASSESVNANYGYTF.

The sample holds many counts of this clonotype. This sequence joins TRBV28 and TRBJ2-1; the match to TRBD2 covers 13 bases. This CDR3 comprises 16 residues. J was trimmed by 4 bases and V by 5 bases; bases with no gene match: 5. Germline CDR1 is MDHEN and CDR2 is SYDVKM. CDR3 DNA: TGTGCCAGCAGTCGGACTAGCGGGGGCCTATACAATGAGCAGTTCTTC. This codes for CASSRTSGGLYNEQFF.

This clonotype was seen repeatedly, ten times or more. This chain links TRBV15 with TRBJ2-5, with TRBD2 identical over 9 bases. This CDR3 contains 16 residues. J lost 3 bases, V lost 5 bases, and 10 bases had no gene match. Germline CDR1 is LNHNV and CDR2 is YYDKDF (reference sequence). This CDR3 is CATSVSGRSGKETQYF. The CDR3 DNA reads TGTGCCACCAGCGTAAGCGGGAGGAGTGGGAAAGAGACCCAGTACTTC.

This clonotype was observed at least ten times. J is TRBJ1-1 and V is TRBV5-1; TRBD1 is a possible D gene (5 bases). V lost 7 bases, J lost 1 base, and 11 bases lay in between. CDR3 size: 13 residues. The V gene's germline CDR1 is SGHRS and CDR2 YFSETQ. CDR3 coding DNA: TGCGCCAGCGGAGTACAGGAGAACACTGAAGCTTTCTTT. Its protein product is CASGVQENTEAFF.

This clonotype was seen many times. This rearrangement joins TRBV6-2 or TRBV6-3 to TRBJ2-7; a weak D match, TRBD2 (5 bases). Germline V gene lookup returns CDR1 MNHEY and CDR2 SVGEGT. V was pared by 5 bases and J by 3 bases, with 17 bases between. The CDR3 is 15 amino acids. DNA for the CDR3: TGTGCCAGCAGTGCACTCGGGAAGTCCATCTACGAGCAGTACTTC. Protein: CASSALGKSIYEQYF.

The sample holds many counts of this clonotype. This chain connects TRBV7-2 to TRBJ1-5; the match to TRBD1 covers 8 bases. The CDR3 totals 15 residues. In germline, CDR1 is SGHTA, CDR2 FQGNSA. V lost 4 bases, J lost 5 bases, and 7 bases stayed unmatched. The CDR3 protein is CASSYLPDRDQPQHF. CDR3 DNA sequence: TGTGCCAGCAGCTACTTACCGGACAGGGATCAGCCCCAGCATTTT.

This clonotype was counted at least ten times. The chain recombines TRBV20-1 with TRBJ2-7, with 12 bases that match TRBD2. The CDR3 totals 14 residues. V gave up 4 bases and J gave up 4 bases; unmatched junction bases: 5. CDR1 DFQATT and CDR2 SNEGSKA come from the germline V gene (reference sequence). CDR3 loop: CSAISGTSGYEQYF. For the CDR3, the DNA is TGCAGTGCTATTTCCGGGACTAGCGGGTACGAGCAGTACTTC.

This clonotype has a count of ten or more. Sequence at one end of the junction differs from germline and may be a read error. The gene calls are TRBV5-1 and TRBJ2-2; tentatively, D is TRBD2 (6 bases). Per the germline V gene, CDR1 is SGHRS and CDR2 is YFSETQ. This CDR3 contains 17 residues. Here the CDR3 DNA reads TGCGCCACCAGCCTTCTACGGGGAGGAGGACAAACCGGGGAGCTGTTTTTT. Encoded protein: CATSLLRGGGQTGELFF.

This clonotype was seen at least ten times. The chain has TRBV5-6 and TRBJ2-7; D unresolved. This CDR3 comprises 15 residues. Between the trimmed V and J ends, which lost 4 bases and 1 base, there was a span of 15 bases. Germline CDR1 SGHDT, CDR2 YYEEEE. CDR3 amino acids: CASSPKDGLSYEQYF. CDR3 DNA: TGTGCCAGCAGCCCTAAGGACGGATTATCCTACGAGCAGTACTTC.

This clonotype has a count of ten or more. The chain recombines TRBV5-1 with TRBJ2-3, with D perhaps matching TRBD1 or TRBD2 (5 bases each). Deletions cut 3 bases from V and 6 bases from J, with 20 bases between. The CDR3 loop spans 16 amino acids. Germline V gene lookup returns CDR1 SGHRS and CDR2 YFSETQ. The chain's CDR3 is CASSYTMPGPGDTQYF. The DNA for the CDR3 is TGCGCCAGCAGCTACACTATGCCGGGACCCGGGGATACGCAGTATTTT. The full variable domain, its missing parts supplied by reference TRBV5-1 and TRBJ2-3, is KAGVTQTPRYLIKTRGQQVTLSCSPISGHRSVSWYQQTPGQGLQFLFEYFSETQRNKGNFPGRFSGRQFSNSRSEMNVSTLELGDSALYLCASSYTMPGPGDTQYFGPGTRLTVL.